This entry concerns a single T cell receptor (beta chain). Its antigen is not known. Trimming took off 5 bases at V and 5 bases at J, with 15 bases between the two ends. The CDR3 totals 14 residues. The germline V gene has CDR1 SGHNT and CDR2 YENEEA. This record belongs to a study of tissue T cells after allogeneic stem cell transplantation. Study-wide results and caveats: The study did not identify alloreactive or antigen-specific tissue TCRs, and some clones might be persisting host cells.

Generated by immunoSEQ multiplex PCR, the TCRdb table keeps only in-frame clones and is missing some. The repertoire includes about 24,000 clones, about 70% of them detected once, and over 6% sits in the top ten. The specimen was tissue from the ileum, collected at autopsy. This TCR derives from a female donor older than 55 with lung cancer. J is TRBJ2-5 and V is TRBV11-3; possibly TRBD2 for D (5 bases). CDR3 protein: CASSRGLTWETQYF. CDR3 DNA: TGTGCCAGCAGCAGAGGACTCACGTGGGAGACCCAGTACTTC.